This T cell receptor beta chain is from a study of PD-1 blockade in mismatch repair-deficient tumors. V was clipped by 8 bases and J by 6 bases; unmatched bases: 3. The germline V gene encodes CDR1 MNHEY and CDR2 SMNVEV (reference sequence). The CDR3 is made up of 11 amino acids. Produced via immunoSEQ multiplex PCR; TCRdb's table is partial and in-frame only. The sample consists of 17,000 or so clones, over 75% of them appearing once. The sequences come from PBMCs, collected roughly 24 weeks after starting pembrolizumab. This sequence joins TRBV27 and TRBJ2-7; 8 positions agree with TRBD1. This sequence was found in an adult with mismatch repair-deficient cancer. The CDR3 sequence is CASGQGFEQYF. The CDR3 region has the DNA TGTGCCAGCGGACAGGGATTCGAGCAGTACTTC.